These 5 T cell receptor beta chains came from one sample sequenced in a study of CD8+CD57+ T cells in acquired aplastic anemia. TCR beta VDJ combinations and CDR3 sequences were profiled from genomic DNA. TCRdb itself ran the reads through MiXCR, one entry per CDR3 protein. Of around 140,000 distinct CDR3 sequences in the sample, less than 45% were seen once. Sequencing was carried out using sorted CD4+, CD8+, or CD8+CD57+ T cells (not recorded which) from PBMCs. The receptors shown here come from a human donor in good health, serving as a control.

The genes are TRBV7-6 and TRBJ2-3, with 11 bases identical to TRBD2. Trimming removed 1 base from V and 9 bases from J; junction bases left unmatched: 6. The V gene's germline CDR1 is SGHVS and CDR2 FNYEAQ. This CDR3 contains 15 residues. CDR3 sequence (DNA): TGTGCCAGCAGCTTAGTCCCTAGCGGGGGGTCCACGCAGTATTTT. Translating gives CASSLVPSGGSTQYF.

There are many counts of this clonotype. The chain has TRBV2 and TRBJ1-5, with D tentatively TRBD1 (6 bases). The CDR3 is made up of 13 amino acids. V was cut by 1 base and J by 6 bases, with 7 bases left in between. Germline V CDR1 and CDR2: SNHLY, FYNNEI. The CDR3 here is CASSEGRGQPQHF. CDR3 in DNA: TGTGCCAGCAGTGAAGGCAGGGGTCAGCCCCAGCATTTT.

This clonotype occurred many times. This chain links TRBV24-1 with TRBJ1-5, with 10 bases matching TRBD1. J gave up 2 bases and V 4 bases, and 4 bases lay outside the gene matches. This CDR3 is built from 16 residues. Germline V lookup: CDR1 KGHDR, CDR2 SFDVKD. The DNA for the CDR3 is TGTGCCACCAGTGACCCCGGGACAGGGGGCAATCAGCCCCAGCATTTT. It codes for CATSDPGTGGNQPQHF.

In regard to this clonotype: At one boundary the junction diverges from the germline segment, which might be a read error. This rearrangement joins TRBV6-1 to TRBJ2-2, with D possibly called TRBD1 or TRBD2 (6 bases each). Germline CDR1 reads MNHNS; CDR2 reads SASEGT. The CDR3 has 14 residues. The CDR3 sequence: CASSGYRDPGGLFF. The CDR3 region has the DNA TGTGCCAGCAGTGGATACAGGGACCCCGGGGGGCTGTTTTTT.

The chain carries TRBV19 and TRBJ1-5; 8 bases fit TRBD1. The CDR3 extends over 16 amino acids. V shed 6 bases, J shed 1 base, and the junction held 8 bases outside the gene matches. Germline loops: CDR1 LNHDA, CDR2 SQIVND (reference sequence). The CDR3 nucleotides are TGTGCCAGTAGAGCAGGGGGCGCGAAAAGCAATCAGCCCCAGCATTTT. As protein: CASRAGGAKSNQPQHF.